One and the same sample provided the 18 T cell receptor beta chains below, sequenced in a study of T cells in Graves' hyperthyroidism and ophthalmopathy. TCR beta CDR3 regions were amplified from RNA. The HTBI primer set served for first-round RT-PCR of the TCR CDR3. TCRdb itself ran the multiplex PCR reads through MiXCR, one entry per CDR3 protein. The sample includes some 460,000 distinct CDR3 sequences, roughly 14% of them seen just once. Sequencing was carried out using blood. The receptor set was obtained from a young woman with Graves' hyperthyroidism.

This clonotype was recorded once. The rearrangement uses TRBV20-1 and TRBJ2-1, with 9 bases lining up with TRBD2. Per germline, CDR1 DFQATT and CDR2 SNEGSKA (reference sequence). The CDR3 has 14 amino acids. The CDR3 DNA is TGCAGCATCCTAGCGGGGAGCTCCTACAATGAGCAGTTCTTC. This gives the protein CSILAGSSYNEQFF.

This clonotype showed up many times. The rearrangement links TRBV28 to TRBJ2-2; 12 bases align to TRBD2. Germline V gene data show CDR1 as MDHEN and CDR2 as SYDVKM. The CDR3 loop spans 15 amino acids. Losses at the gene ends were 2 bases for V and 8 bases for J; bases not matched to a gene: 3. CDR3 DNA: TGTGCCAGCAGTTTACCCGGACTAGCGGGGGGGGAGCTGTTTTTT. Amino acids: CASSLPGLAGGELFF.

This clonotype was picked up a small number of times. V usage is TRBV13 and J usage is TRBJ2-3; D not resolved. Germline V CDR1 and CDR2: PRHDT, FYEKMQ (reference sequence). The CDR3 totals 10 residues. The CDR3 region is CASGLDTQYF. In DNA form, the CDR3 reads TGTGCAAGTGGTTTAGATACGCAGTATTTT. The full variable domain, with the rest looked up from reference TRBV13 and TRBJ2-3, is AAGVIQSPRHLIKEKRETATLKCYPIPRHDTVYWYQQGPGQDPQFLISFYEKMQSDKGSIPDRFSAQQFSDYHSELNMSSLELGDSALYFCASGLDTQYFGPGTRLTVL.

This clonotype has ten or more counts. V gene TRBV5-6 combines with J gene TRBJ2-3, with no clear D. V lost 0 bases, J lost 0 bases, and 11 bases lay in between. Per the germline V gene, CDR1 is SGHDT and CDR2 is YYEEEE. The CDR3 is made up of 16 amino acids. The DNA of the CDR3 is TGTGCCAGCAGCTTGGAATCCCCCGGTAGCACAGATACGCAGTATTTT. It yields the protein CASSLESPGSTDTQYF.

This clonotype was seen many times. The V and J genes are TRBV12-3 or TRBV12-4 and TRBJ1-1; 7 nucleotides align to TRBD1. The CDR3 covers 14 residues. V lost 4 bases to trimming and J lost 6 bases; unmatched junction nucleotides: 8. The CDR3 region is CASSSPQGLPEAFF. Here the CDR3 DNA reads TGTGCCAGCAGTTCACCACAGGGGTTACCTGAAGCTTTCTTT.

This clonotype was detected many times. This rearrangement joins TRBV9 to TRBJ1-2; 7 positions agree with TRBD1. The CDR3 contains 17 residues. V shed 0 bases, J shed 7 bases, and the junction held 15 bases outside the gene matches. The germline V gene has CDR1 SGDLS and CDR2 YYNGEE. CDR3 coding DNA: TGTGCCAGCAGCGTAGGGGGAACCGGGACAGAAGCTTTTGGCTACACCTTC. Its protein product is CASSVGGTGTEAFGYTF. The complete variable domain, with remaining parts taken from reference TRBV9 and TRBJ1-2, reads DSGVTQTPKHLITATGQRVTLRCSPRSGDLSVYWYQQSLDQGLQFLIQYYNGEERAKGNILERFSAQQFPDLHSELNLSSLELGDSALYFCASSVGGTGTEAFGYTFGSGTRLTVV.

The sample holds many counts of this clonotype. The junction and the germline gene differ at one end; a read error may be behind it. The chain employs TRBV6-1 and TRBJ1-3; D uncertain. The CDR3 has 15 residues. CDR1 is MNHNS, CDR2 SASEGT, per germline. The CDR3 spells CASRDDAGSGNTIYF. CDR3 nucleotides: TGTGCCAGCCGTGATGACGCCGGCTCTGGAAACACCATATATTTT.

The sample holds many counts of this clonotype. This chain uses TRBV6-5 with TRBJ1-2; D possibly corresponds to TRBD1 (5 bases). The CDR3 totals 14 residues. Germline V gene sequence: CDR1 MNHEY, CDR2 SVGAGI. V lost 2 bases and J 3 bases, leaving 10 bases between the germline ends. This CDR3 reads CASSYLGADYGYTF. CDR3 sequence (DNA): TGTGCCAGCAGTTACCTCGGGGCAGACTATGGCTACACCTTC.

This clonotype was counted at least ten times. The DNA of the CDR3 is TGTGCCACCAGCAGAGACCGCAGGGATGAGCAGTTCTTC. Amino acids: CATSRDRRDEQFF. The rearrangement joins TRBV15 to TRBJ2-1; tentatively, D is TRBD1 (5 bases). The CDR3 spans 13 residues. Germline V CDR1 and CDR2: LNHNV, YYDKDF (reference sequence). V was cut by 0 bases and J by 8 bases, with 8 bases left in between.

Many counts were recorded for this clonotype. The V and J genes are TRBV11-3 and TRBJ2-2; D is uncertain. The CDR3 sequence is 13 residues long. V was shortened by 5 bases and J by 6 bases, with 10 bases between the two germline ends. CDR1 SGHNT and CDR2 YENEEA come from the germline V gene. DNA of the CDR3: TGTGCCAGCAGCCCCTCCAGCGCCGGGGAGCTGTTTTTT. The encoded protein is CASSPSSAGELFF.

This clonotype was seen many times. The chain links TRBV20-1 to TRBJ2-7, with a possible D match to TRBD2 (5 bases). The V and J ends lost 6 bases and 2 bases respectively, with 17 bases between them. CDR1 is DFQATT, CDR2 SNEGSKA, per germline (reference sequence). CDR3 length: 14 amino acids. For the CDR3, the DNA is TGCAGTGCCTCGGAGGTGGATAACACCTACGAGCAGTACTTC. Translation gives CSASEVDNTYEQYF.

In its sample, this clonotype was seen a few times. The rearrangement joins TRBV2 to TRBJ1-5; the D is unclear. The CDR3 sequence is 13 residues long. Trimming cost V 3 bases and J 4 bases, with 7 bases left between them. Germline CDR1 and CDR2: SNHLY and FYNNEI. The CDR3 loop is CASSDQVNQPQHF. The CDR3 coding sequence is TGTGCCAGCAGTGATCAGGTAAATCAGCCCCAGCATTTT.

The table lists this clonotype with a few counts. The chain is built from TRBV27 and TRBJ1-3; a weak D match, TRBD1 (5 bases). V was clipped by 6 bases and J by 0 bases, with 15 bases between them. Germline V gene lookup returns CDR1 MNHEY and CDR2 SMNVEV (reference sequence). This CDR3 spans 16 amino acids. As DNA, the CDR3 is TGTGCCAGCAGCTCAGGGAGGCCCTTCTCTGGAAACACCATATATTTT. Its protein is CASSSGRPFSGNTIYF.

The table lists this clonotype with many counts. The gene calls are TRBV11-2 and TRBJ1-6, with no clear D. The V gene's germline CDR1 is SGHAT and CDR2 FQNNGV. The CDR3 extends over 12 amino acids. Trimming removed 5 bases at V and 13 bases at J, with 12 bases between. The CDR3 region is CASSAQRDPLHF. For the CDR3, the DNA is TGTGCCAGCAGCGCCCAGAGAGATCCCCTCCACTTT.

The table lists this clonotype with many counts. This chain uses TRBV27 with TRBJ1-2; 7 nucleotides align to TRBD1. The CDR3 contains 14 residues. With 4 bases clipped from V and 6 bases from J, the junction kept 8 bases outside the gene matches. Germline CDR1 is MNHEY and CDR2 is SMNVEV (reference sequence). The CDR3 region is CASSSPGGQDGYTF. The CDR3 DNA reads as TGTGCCAGCAGTTCCCCAGGGGGGCAGGATGGCTACACCTTC.

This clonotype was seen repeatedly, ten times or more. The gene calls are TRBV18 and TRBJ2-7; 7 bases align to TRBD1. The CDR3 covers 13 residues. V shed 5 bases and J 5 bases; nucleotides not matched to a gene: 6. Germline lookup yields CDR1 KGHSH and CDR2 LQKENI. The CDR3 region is CASSIGQVNEQYF. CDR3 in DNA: TGTGCCAGCTCAATCGGACAGGTCAACGAGCAGTACTTC.

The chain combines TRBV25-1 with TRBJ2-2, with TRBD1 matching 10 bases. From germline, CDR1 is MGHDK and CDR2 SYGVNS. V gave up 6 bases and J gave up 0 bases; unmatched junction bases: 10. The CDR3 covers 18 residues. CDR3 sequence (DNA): TGTGCCAGCAGCCCGGGACAGGGGCGCTTCACGAACACCGGGGAGCTGTTTTTT. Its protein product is CASSPGQGRFTNTGELFF.

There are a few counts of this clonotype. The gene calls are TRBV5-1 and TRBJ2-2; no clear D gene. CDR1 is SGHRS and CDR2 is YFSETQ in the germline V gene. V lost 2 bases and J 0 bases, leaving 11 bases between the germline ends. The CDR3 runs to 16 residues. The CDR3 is CASSFQVSANTGELFF. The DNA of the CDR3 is TGCGCCAGCAGCTTTCAGGTATCCGCGAACACCGGGGAGCTGTTTTTT.